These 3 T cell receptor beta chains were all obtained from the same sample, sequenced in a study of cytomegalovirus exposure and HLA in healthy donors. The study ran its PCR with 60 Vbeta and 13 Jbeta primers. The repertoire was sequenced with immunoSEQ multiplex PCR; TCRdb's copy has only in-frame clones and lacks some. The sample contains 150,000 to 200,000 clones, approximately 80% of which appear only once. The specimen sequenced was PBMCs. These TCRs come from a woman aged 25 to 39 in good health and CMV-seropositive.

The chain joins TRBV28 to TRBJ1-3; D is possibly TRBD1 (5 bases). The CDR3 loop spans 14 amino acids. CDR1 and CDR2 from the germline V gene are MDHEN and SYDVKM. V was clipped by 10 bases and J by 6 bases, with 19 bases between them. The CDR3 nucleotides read TGTGCCACCGGGGAGGGCTGGGGCTCAAACACCATATATTTT. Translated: CATGEGWGSNTIYF. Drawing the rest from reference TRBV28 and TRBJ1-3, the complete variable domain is DVKVTQSSRYLVKRTGEKVFLECVQDMDHENMFWYRQDPGLGLRLIYFSYDVKMKEKGDIPEGYSVSREKKERFSLILESASTNQTSMYLCATGEGWGSNTIYFGEGSWLTVV.

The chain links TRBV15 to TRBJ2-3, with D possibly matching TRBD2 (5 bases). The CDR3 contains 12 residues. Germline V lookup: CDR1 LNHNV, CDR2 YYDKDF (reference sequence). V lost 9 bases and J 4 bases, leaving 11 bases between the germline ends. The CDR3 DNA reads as TGTGCCACGAGAGGGTCCTCAGATACGCAGTATTTT. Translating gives CATRGSSDTQYF.

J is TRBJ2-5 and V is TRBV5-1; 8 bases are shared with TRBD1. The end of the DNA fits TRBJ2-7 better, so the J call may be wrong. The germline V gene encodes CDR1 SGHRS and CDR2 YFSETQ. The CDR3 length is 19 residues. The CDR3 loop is CASKEALLPTYRGDHEQYF. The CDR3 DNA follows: TGCGCCAGCAAGGAGGCCCTCTTACCTACATACAGGGGGGATCACGAGCAGTACTTC.